The rows below give T cell receptor beta chains drawn from one sample of a study of chemoradiotherapy in HPV16-positive cancers. Clones were read by immunoSEQ multiplex PCR, and TCRdb kept only the in-frame ones, dropping some. This table holds 9,500 or so clones, around 80% found once. Source: tumor tissue, taken from a patient who underwent chemoradiotherapy. The receptors come from a human donor with HPV-associated anogenital cancer. CDR3s include the opening cysteine and the closing phenylalanine or tryptophan. The D gene is left open where the match is weak. The size entry is marked missing in some rows and otherwise reads once, few, many or a size class.

clone size: NA
D gene: TRBD1
J gene: TRBJ2-3
V gene: TRBV6-5
CDR3 protein: CASSRSGTGFNTQYF
CDR3 DNA: TGTGCCAGCAGTAGATCCGGGACAGGGTTCAATACGCAGTATTTT

clone size: NA
D gene: TRBD1
J gene: TRBJ1-1
V gene: TRBV6-5
CDR3 protein: CASRYGTGGTEAFF
CDR3 DNA: TGTGCCAGCAGGTACGGGACAGGGGGCACTGAAGCTTTCTTT

clone size: NA
D gene: NA
J gene: TRBJ1-1
V gene: TRBV6-5
CDR3 protein: CASSYSKFGRTAFF
CDR3 DNA: TGTGCCAGCAGTTACTCGAAATTCGGGAGGACGGCTTTCTTT

clone size: NA
D gene: NA
J gene: TRBJ1-1
V gene: TRBV10-3
CDR3 protein: CAIRGDTEAFF
CDR3 DNA: TGTGCCATCAGAGGGGACACTGAAGCTTTCTTT

clone size: few
D gene: NA
J gene: TRBJ1-1
V gene: TRBV7-2
CDR3 protein: CASSLYAASEAFF
CDR3 DNA: TGTGCCAGCAGCTTATATGCGGCAAGTGAAGCTTTCTTT

clone size: NA
D gene: NA
J gene: TRBJ1-6
V gene: TRBV19
CDR3 protein: CASSITIDSPLHF
CDR3 DNA: TGTGCCAGTAGTATAACGATCGATTCACCCCTCCACTTT

clone size: NA
D gene: NA
J gene: TRBJ2-7
V gene: TRBV14
CDR3 protein: CASSQSGTPSYEQYF
CDR3 DNA: TGTGCCAGCAGCCAATCCGGGACGCCGTCCTACGAGCAGTACTTC

clone size: NA
D gene: NA
J gene: TRBJ2-7
V gene: TRBV14
CDR3 protein: CASSQEGKGSTHEQYF
CDR3 DNA: TGTGCCAGCAGCCAAGAAGGAAAGGGAAGCACCCACGAGCAGTACTTC

clone size: NA
D gene: TRBD1
J gene: TRBJ1-4
V gene: TRBV5-1
CDR3 protein: CASSSERTGSNEKLFF
CDR3 DNA: TGCGCCAGCAGCTCCGAACGGACAGGGAGTAATGAAAAACTGTTTTTT

clone size: NA
D gene: NA
J gene: TRBJ2-7
V gene: TRBV5-6
CDR3 protein: CASSWLAGASSYEQYF
CDR3 DNA: TGTGCCAGCAGCTGGCTTGCCGGGGCCAGCTCCTACGAGCAGTACTTC

clone size: medium-sized
D gene: NA
J gene: TRBJ1-2
V gene: TRBV6-1
CDR3 protein: CASGEKGLYGYTF
CDR3 DNA: TGTGCCAGCGGGGAGAAGGGCCTCTATGGCTACACCTTC

clone size: NA
D gene: TRBD2
J gene: TRBJ2-1
V gene: TRBV30
CDR3 protein: CAWSVGAGDYNEQFF
CDR3 DNA: TGTGCCTGGAGTGTAGGCGCGGGGGACTACAATGAGCAGTTCTTC

clone size: NA
D gene: NA
J gene: TRBJ2-1
V gene: TRBV18
CDR3 protein: CASSPQTARDEQFF
CDR3 DNA: TGTGCCAGCTCACCACAGACGGCCCGCGATGAGCAGTTCTTC